The 4 T cell receptor beta chains in this list originate from one sample, sequenced in a study of Graves' ophthalmopathy and Graves' hyperthyroidism (dated by TCRdb to the late 2010s). The data were produced on an Illumina HiSeq 2000. TCR beta CDR3 regions were amplified from RNA transcripts for repertoire sequencing. The first round of RT-PCR was done with HTBI primers and the Qiagen OneStep RT-PCR kit, and was followed by a second round of multiplex PCR, then size selection and purification. The public reads were run again by TCRdb, first through fastp at Q25 and then through MiXCR, and only productive beta chains were kept. Rows are combined by CDR3 protein, so each entry shows the most common genes and DNA. The sample table shows about 420,000 distinct CDR3 sequences, and under 25% are seen once. Around 3.1% of the sample is in the top ten clones. The specimen sequenced was peripheral blood. These receptor sequences come from a woman between 18 and 29 years old with stable Graves' hyperthyroidism. Donor details come from another sample of the same person, matched by shared clones.

In its sample, this clonotype was seen many times. The chain joins TRBV7-9 to TRBJ2-5; the D gene is possibly TRBD1 (5 bases). V lost 5 bases, J lost 7 bases, and 17 bases lay in between. The CDR3 is made up of 14 amino acids. Germline lookup yields CDR1 SEHNR and CDR2 FQNEAQ (reference sequence). CDR3 coding DNA: TGTGCCAGCAGCCACCCACAGGCCCCAGGGACCCAGTACTTC. It yields the protein CASSHPQAPGTQYF.

As regards this clonotype: It is likely a read error, because the conserved phenylalanine at the end of the CDR3 is missing. The chain carries TRBV28 and TRBJ1-1; D gene ambiguous. The germline CDR1 and CDR2 sequences are MDHEN and SYDVKM. The CDR3 covers 11 residues. The CDR3 is CSSSLGSEAFL. The CDR3 DNA follows: TGTTCCAGCAGTTTGGGGAGCGAAGCTTTCCTT.

This clonotype has a handful of counts. V usage is TRBV30 and J usage is TRBJ2-7, with D possibly TRBD1 on 5 matching bases. The CDR3 runs 14 residues. Germline V gene lookup returns CDR1 GTSNPN and CDR2 SVGIG (reference sequence). Trimming took 8 bases from V and 0 from J, leaving 17 bases between them. CDR3 sequence reads: CAGAEKGNSYEQYF. CDR3 DNA sequence: TGTGCCGGGGCCGAGAAGGGAAACTCCTACGAGCAGTACTTC.

This clonotype showed up many times. This chain uses TRBV4-1 with TRBJ2-6; D not resolved. From germline, CDR1 is MGHRA and CDR2 YSYEKL. The CDR3 contains 18 residues. Trimming removed 3 bases from V and 0 bases from J, with 15 bases in between. CDR3 in amino acids: CASSHFMDRNSGANVLTF. In nucleotides, the CDR3 is TGCGCCAGCAGCCACTTTATGGATCGGAACTCTGGGGCCAACGTCCTGACTTTC.